This TCR beta chain originates from a study of cytomegalovirus exposure and HLA in healthy donors. Study summary: The 120 or so validation repertoires used a platform that matched the one used for the 666 first-cohort repertoires, as a later analysis reported. General study points: Investigators reported 150 to 200 TCR beta chains as tied to cytomegalovirus.

While the first cohort had about 610 subjects, the donors belonged to the separate validation cohort of 100 to 150 subjects. Note on this clone: Its antigen is still unknown.

V shed 5 bases and J shed 0 bases, with 11 bases lying between them. The CDR3 sequence is 14 residues long. The V gene's germline CDR1 is LNHDA and CDR2 SQIVND (reference sequence). Using immunoSEQ multiplex PCR, the repertoire was profiled, and TCRdb retains in-frame clones only, with some absent. In the table there are about 160,000 clones, 75% to 90% of which are singletons. V is TRBV19 and J is TRBJ2-7; D is uncertain. The sequenced material came from PBMCs. This clonotype was obtained from a woman under 30 in good health and CMV-seronegative. CDR3 DNA sequence: TGTGCCAGTAGTGGTGGGCAGGACTCCTACGAGCAGTACTTC. As protein: CASSGGQDSYEQYF.